The present T cell receptor beta chain was sequenced within a study of identical twins. TCRdb itself ran the 5' RACE reads through MiXCR, one entry per CDR3 protein. The table includes about 660,000 distinct CDR3 sequences, approximately 9% detected once. Points from the study as a whole: Alpha sequences that were out-of-frame and twin-shared showed an excess of low generation probability.

This clonotype has more than one count but fewer than ten. Its antigen remains unknown. Germline lookup yields CDR1 MNHNS and CDR2 SASEGT. The CDR3 spans 13 residues. V shed 6 bases and J shed 6 bases, with 11 bases lying between them. The same sample was also used in a study of yellow fever vaccine responses in identical twins. As that study records: Twins' vaccine T cell responses reportedly seemed partly convergent and partly personalized.

This clonotype was obtained from a woman under 30 in good health. V is TRBV6-1 and J is TRBJ2-2; no clear D gene. The sequencing sample was made of PBMCs. The CDR3 here is CASRPTTPGELFF. The CDR3 nucleotides read TGTGCCAGCAGACCAACTACCCCCGGGGAGCTGTTTTTT.